This T cell receptor (beta chain) was captured in a study of breast tumors, draining lymph nodes, adjacent tissues. Study-wide results and caveats: Most tumor T cells seemingly derive from lymph node, then expand in tumor. Luminal-like breast cancer showed significantly higher tumor–nontumor repertoire similarity than basal-like. Tumor TCR diversity was below lymph nodes but above nontumor tissue.

Axillary draining lymph nodes of breast cancer patients supplied the node samples. Via MiXCR, TCRdb re-called the multiplex PCR reads, giving one row per CDR3 protein. The table lists approximately 120,000 distinct CDR3 sequences, approximately 22% of them singletons. Ten or more counts support this clonotype. The target antigen is unknown. The CDR3 spans 15 residues. Trimming at V came to 4 bases and at J to 1 base, leaving 4 bases not matched to a gene. Germline lookup yields CDR1 SGDLS and CDR2 YYNGEE. J is TRBJ2-7 and V is TRBV9; TRBD2 matches at 11 bases. This clonotype was sampled from a female donor with breast cancer. Some clones in this sample may be carry-over from other donors' samples. Sequencing was done on a sample of axillary lymph node tissue. The CDR3 bases are TGTGCCAGCAGCCGGACTAGCGGGTTTTCCTACGAGCAGTACTTC. It is translated as CASSRTSGFSYEQYF.